Given below is one T cell receptor (beta chain) in context. The specificity of this receptor is unknown. Per-base qualities were not stored, and no clone one base away is much larger. V lost 4 bases and J lost 0 bases; the stretch between them is 17 bases long. From the cysteine up to the phenylalanine, the CDR3 has a length of 16 residues. The sequence is cut down to CDR3 DNA, 48 bases in frame from base 1. The germline V gene supplies CDR1 SGHRS and CDR2 YFSETQ. Using the deep immunoSEQ assay, multiplex PCR amplified TCR CDR3 regions from genomic DNA. For each cell subset, the extracted genomic DNA was distributed evenly across all wells of several immunoSEQ 96-well plates, and each plate served as one replicate. For sorted subsets, around 0.2 ug genomic DNA, equal to 30,000 to 35,000 T cell genomes, was loaded into each replicate PCR. Purified libraries were measured with a Qubit 3.0 fluorometer, size-checked on a Bioanalyzer 2100, and measured again with the KAPA Library Quantification kit. Every immunoSEQ 96-well plate was sequenced on a dedicated single-read 150-cycle Illumina NextSeq 550 flow cell. Per the authors' processing: Because the immunoSEQ output held only junctional sequences and lacked quality scores, the filtering could not match the filtering applied to full-length reads. Sequences were annotated with PyIR, a Python wrapper for IgBLAST v1.9, and V/J genes and CDR3 were assigned using IMGT germline references. Reads were removed for weak V/J assignments (E-value above 1e-6), missing CDR3, stop codons, out-of-frame junctions, or ambiguous translated residues. V3J clonotypes were defined as sequences sharing an identical inferred V gene, J gene, and CDR3 amino acid sequence. The percentage overlap between two repertoires was calculated by dividing the number of shared unique clonotypes by the size of the smaller repertoire. Repertoire richness was assessed with RTK rarefaction, the Chao1 estimator, and Recon v2.1 estimates of unobserved clonotypes. Generation probabilities for all TCRbeta clonotypes obtained by the gDNA method from several donors were computed using OLGA. TCRdb provides this immuneACCESS table in a form limited to in-frame rearrangements. Some clones are lacking; in checked studies, under half of them reflect an unresolved V gene, and why the rest are absent is not known. V and J calls and clone size are copied from that table; D and trimming were computed from the DNA. This sample holds around 940,000 clones; 60% to 85% were observed only once. The top ten clones comprise over 1.3% of the sample.

Healthy HIV-negative adults with no recently reported acute infections or vaccinations were included as donors. Every donor was a Caucasian adult living in Nashville, Tennessee, USA. Magnetic negative selection was used to enrich CD4+ T cells, after which naive cells were positively selected on CD45RA and the negative fraction became the memory subset. After blood collection by leukapheresis, PBMCs were isolated using Ficoll-Histopaque density gradient centrifugation and then cryopreserved in the vapor phase of liquid nitrogen. Purity and quantity of every magnetically sorted T cell population were checked by analytical flow cytometry. Each sorted fraction had its genomic DNA isolated and then quantified by UV absorbance on a Nanodrop 2000c. This sample is part of a study of shared clonotypes between healthy human individuals (dated by TCRdb to the early 2020s). Regarding the research as a whole: Three men and two women, aged 18 to 49 years, made up the cohort. For each donor, CD4 naive and CD4 memory were each given three plates, CD8 naive was given two plates, and CD8 memory was given one plate. The study deeply sequenced blood TCR repertoires of five healthy adults to estimate repertoire size and the extent of clonotype sharing between individuals. To increase sequencing depth and limit assay-specific biases, different laboratories used diverse techniques to prepare libraries and sequence TCR repertoires. Between about 0.8 and 9 billion PBMCs per donor were obtained by leukapheresis.

The paper as a whole reports these results and caveats: Rarefaction of sorted-subset datasets indicated incomplete sequencing despite the large sequencing depth. Sharing across four donors was observed for around 4.8% of naive CD4, 3% to 4% of naive CD8, 2.3% of memory CD4, and approximately 0.41% of memory CD8 clonotypes. Sampling was restricted to blood, and TCR repertoires in tissues likely differ from the TCR repertoires found in blood. Larger estimated clonotype richness was generally found for naive subsets than for memory subsets. Compared with non-shared clonotypes, the clonotypes found in all four sorted-subset donors had higher generation probabilities. Based on pairwise subsampling, the degree of clonotype sharing among donors was expected to be affected by sequencing depth. The genetic and exposure-history diversity represented was limited by the small number of donors.

This receptor was obtained from a man in his late teens or twenties in good health. The chain was built from TRBV5-1 and TRBJ2-7; a weak D assignment points to TRBD1 (6 bases agree). Sequenced input: memory CD4+ T cells sorted from blood. In the paper's terms, the cell subset or site label means: CD45RA-negative fraction. CDR3 sequence: CASSPWGPISSYEQYF. The nucleotide sequence reads as follows: TGCGCCAGCAGCCCGTGGGGGCCGATCAGCTCCTACGAGCAGTACTTC.